This T cell receptor beta chain originates from a study of T cell changes during pregnancy in multiple sclerosis. Profiling relied on immunoSEQ multiplex PCR, and the TCRdb table lists in-frame clones only, not all of them. The sample lists around 56,000 clones, roughly 94% occurring once. The source of this sequence is a female donor with multiple sclerosis, enrolled in a pregnancy study. The sample consisted of CD8+ T cells from peripheral blood mononuclear cells, taken after pregnancy.

The CDR3 sequence: CASSSGQGEVNTIYF. CDR3 sequence (DNA): TGTGCCAGCAGCTCGGGACAGGGGGAAGTTAACACCATATATTTT. The V call is TRBV7-8, the J call TRBJ1-3; TRBD1 matches 11 bases. Germline loops: CDR1 SGHVS, CDR2 FQNEAQ. The CDR3 has 15 amino acids. V lost 4 bases, J lost 7 bases, and 6 bases stayed unmatched.